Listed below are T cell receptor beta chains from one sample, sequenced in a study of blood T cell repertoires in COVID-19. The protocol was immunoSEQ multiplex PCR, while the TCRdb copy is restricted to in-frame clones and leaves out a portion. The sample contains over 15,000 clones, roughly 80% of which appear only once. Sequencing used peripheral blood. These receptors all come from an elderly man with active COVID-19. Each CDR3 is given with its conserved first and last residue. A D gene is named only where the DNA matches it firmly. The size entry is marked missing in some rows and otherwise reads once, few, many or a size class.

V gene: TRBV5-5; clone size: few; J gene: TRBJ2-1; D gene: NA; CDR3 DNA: TGTGCCAGCACCCTGGTGGGGGCGGATGAGCAGTTCTTC; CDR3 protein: CASTLVGADEQFF
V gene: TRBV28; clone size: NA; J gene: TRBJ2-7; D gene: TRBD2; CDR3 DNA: TGTGCCAGCAGTAGACTAGCGGGCTCCTACGAGCAGTACTTC; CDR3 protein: CASSRLAGSYEQYF
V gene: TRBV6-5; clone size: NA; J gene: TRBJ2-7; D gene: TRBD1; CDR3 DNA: TGTGCCAGCAGTAGGACAGGGGACATGTACGAGCAGTACTTC; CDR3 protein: CASSRTGDMYEQYF
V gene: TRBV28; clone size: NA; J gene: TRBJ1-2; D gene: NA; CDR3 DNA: TGTGCCAGCAGTTGGGGCGTCTATGGCTACACCTTC; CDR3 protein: CASSWGVYGYTF
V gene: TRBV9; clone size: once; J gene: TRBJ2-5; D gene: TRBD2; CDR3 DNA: TGTGCCAGCAGCGTAGGTTTAGCGGGAGCCTACTTTCAAGAGACCCAGTACTTC; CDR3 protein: CASSVGLAGAYFQETQYF
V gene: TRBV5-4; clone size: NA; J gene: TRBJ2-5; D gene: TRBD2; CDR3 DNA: TGTGCCAGCAGCTTTGATGCGGGAGCTCAAGAGACCCAGTACTTC; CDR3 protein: CASSFDAGAQETQYF
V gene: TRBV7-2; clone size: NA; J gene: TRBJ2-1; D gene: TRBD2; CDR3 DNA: TGTGCCAGCAGCGTTAGCGGGAGAGTTGTTACTGAGCAGTTCTTC; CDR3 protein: CASSVSGRVVTEQFF
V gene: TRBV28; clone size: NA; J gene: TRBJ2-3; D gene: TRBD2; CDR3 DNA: TGTGCCAGTAGCGGGAGCACAGATACGCAGTATTTT; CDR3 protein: CASSGSTDTQYF
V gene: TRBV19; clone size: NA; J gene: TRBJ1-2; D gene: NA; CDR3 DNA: TGTGCCAGTGGGGAGACTACCCTTTATGGCTACACCTTC; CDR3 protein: CASGETTLYGYTF
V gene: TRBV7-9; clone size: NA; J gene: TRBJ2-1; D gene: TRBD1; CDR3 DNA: TGTGCCAGCAGCGCAGGACAGGGGAGGATCTTAGGGGAGCAGTTCTTC; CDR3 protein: CASSAGQGRILGEQFF
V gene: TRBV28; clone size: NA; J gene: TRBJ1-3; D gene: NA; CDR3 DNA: TGTGCCAGCAGTGCAAGGGGGGGTTTTAGCTCTGGAAACACCATATATTTT; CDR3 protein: CASSARGGFSSGNTIYF
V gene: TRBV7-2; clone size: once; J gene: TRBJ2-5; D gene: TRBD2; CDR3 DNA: TGTGCCAGCGGCGGGGGGTGGCAAGAGACCCAGTACTTC; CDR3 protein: CASGGGWQETQYF
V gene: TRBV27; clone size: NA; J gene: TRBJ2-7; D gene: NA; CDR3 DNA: TGTGCCAGCAGTTCCTTAGCTGGGGAGCAGTACTTC; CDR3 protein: CASSSLAGEQYF
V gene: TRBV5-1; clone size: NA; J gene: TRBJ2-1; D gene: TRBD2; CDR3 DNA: TGCGCCAGCAGCTTGGACGGGACTAGCGGGAGCAATGAGCAGTTCTTC; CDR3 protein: CASSLDGTSGSNEQFF
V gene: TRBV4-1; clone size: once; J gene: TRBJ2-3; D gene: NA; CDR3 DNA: TGCGCCAGCAGCCGCCTCGGGGAGTTCGGGTTCACAGATACGCAGTATTTT; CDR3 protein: CASSRLGEFGFTDTQYF
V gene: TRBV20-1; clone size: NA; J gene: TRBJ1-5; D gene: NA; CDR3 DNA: TGCAGTGCTAGTGGACTTGGGCAGACAGTTCGGCCCCAGCATTTT; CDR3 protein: CSASGLGQTVRPQHF
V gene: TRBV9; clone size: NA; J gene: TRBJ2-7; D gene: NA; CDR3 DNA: TGTGCCAGCAGCCCGGCACAGGGACCCTACGAGCAGTACTTC; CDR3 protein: CASSPAQGPYEQYF
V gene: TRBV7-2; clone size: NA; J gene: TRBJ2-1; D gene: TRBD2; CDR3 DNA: TGTGCCAGCAGCTTAGTGCGGGAGGGCCCTTACAATGAGCAGTTCTTC; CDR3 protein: CASSLVREGPYNEQFF
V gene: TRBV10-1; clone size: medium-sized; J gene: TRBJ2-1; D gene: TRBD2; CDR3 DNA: TGCGCCAGCATCAGGGGGACTAGCGGTAACAATGAGCAGTTCTTC; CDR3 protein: CASIRGTSGNNEQFF
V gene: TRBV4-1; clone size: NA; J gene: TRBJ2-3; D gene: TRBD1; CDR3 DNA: TGCGCCAGCAGCCAAGATCAGGGGGTCACGCAGTATTTT; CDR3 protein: CASSQDQGVTQYF
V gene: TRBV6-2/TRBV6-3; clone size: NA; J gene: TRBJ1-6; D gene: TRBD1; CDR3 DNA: TGTGCCAGCAGTAATGAGGGGGCCGGTTCACCCCTCCACTTT; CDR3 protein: CASSNEGAGSPLHF
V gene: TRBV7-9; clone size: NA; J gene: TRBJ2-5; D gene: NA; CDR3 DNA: TGTGCCAGCAGCTTGGGAGGGGACACAGAGACCCAGTACTTC; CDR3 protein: CASSLGGDTETQYF
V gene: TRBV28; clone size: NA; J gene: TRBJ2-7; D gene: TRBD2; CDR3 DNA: TGTGCCAGCAGTTCACCCAAGGTTAGCGGGAGAGGTCCAAAGTACGAGCAGTACTTC; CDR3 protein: CASSSPKVSGRGPKYEQYF
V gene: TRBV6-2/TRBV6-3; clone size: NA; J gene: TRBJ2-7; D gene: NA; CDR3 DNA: TGTGCCAGCAGTTACGAGCGCGGCTCCTACGAGCAGTACTTC; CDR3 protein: CASSYERGSYEQYF
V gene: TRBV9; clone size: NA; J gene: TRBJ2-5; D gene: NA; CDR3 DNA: TGTGCCAGCAGCGCCCATAGTAGTCTGGAGACCCAGTACTTC; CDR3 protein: CASSAHSSLETQYF
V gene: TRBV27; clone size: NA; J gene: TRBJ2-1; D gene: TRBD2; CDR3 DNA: TGTGCCAGCAGTTTAAAGTCCCTAGCGGGAGTTTGGAATGAGCAGTTCTTC; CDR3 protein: CASSLKSLAGVWNEQFF
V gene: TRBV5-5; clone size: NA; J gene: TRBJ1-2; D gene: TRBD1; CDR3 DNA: TGTGCCAGCAGTTATACCTCTCGGACAGGGGGTAGCTATGGCTACACCTTC; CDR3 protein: CASSYTSRTGGSYGYTF
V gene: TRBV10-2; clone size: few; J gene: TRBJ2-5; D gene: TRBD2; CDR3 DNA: TGCGCCAGCAGTGAGTCCGTTAGCGGGGGGACCCAGTACTTC; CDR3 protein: CASSESVSGGTQYF